A single TCR beta chain is shown here with its context. The target antigen is unknown. TCRdb independently ran MiXCR on the RT-PCR reads; one entry per CDR3 protein. The profile shows hundreds of thousands of distinct CDR3 sequences, approximately 18% of them singletons. This entry is derived from a study of response to subunit inactivated influenza vaccine. The length of the CDR3 is 14 residues. Germline CDR1 reads MDHEN; CDR2 reads SYDVKM. V dropped 6 bases and J dropped 6; count of bases not matched to a gene: 5. Study outcomes and limitations: With each seasonal influenza vaccination, the authors suggested, few new T cells are recruited.

This specimen consisted of PBMCs from blood, obtained less than 6 days after vaccination. This TCR was sampled from a middle-aged man who received an inactivated influenza vaccine. The J gene is TRBJ2-3, the V gene TRBV28; 11 bases map to TRBD2. Here the CDR3 DNA reads TGTGCCAGCAGCAAGCTAGCGGGGGGTGATACGCAGTATTTT. It encodes CASSKLAGGDTQYF.